In its sample, the clone carrying this T cell receptor (beta chain) was seen many times. This sample stems from a study of T cells in Graves' hyperthyroidism and ophthalmopathy. TCR beta CDR3 sequences were amplified from RNA transcripts. The HTBI set primed first-round TCR CDR3 RT-PCR. TCRdb ran MiXCR on the multiplex PCR reads and lists one entry per CDR3 protein. Of under 130,000 distinct CDR3 sequences listed, 47% were seen once; the top ten hold about 28%. With V trimmed by 5 bases and J by 0 bases, 7 bases remained unmatched. Germline-derived CDR1 and CDR2 are LNHDA and SQIVND (reference sequence). CDR3 size: 16 residues.

Sequences were obtained from blood. J is TRBJ2-7 and V is TRBV19, with 10 bases that match TRBD1. The TCR was taken from a man aged 35 to 55 with Graves' hyperthyroidism. The CDR3 sequence: CASSDRDRGFSYEQYF. CDR3 coding DNA: TGTGCCAGTAGTGACCGGGACAGGGGTTTCTCCTACGAGCAGTACTTC.